The 23 T cell receptor beta chains presented below share a single source sample, sequenced in a study of control samples from healthy donors and cancer patients. Sequencing was performed with immunoSEQ multiplex PCR; in TCRdb, only in-frame clones are kept and a portion is missing. The data hold roughly 100,000 clones, with around 88% observed a single time. The sequenced material came from PBMCs. The receptors derive from a man in his 60s with lung cancer.

The sample holds one count of this clone. The DNA of the CDR3 is TGTGCCAGCAGCCCGGGACGGTCTGGGGACGAGCAGTACGTC. It is translated as CASSPGRSGDEQYV. This chain connects TRBV11-2 to TRBJ2-7, with D perhaps being TRBD1 or TRBD2 (5 bases each). The V gene's germline CDR1 is SGHAT and CDR2 FQNNGV. The CDR3 is made up of 14 amino acids. Trimming took 5 bases from V and 5 from J, leaving 16 bases between them.

This chain joins TRBV15 and TRBJ2-7; 12 nucleotides align to TRBD2. The V segment lost 0 bases and the J segment 1 base; nucleotides outside the gene matches: 1. The CDR3 has 16 amino acids. Germline V lookup: CDR1 LNHNV, CDR2 YYDKDF (reference sequence). The CDR3 loop reads CATSRDGTSGSYEQYF. CDR3 bases: TGTGCCACCAGCAGAGATGGGACTAGCGGGTCCTACGAGCAGTACTTC. The full variable domain, with the rest looked up from reference TRBV15 and TRBJ2-7, is DAMVIQNPRYQVTQFGKPVTLSCSQTLNHNVMYWYQQKSSQAPKLLFHYYDKDFNNEADTPDNFQSRRPNTSFCFLDIRSPGLGDTAMYLCATSRDGTSGSYEQYFGPGTRLTVT.

V is TRBV27 and J is TRBJ1-5; 8 bases agree with TRBD1. The germline CDR1 and CDR2 sequences are MNHEY and SMNVEV (reference sequence). The length of the CDR3 is 13 residues. The V gene end was trimmed by 4 bases and the J gene end by 7 bases; junction bases not matched to a gene: 3. CDR3 coding DNA: TGTGCCAGCAGTTCAGGGGGCGGACAGCCCCAGCATTTT. It translates to CASSSGGGQPQHF.

This clone was seen a few times. The chain employs TRBV21-1 and TRBJ2-7; TRBD2, the D gene given by the table, was not confirmed from the DNA. TRBV21-1 constitutes a pseudogene. The CDR3 has 18 residues. The chain's CDR3 is CASSPHHQAGPDPYEQYF. The CDR3 coding sequence is TGTGCCAGCAGCCCCCACCATCAAGCGGGGCCCGATCCCTACGAGCAGTACTTC.

Note on this clone: The same CDR3 can be traced to other DNA sequences in this sample. This chain joins TRBV30 and TRBJ2-5; TRBD2 agrees at 10 bases. Germline trimming cut 2 bases from V and 4 bases from J; bases unmatched to any gene: 7. Germline V gene data show CDR1 as GTSNPN and CDR2 as SVGIG (reference sequence). This CDR3 has 15 amino acids. The CDR3 protein is CAWSSGGARGETQYF. For the CDR3, the DNA is TGTGCCTGGAGTAGCGGGGGGGCGCGGGGAGAGACCCAGTACTTC.

The V gene is TRBV5-1, the J gene TRBJ2-3; 14 nucleotides match TRBD2. The CDR3 covers 17 residues. Unmatched junction bases numbered 2, after V lost 0 bases and J lost 2 bases. CDR1 and CDR2 from the germline V gene are SGHRS and YFSETQ. The CDR3 sequence is CASSLGLAGGYTDTQYF. The CDR3 DNA reads as TGCGCCAGCAGCTTGGGACTAGCGGGGGGGTACACAGATACGCAGTATTTT. The full variable domain, in which reference TRBV5-1 and TRBJ2-3 provide the parts outside the CDR3, is KAGVTQTPRYLIKTRGQQVTLSCSPISGHRSVSWYQQTPGQGLQFLFEYFSETQRNKGNFPGRFSGRQFSNSRSEMNVSTLELGDSALYLCASSLGLAGGYTDTQYFGPGTRLTVL.

The chain uses TRBV20-1 and TRBJ1-1; 10 bases are a match to TRBD1. Germline loops: CDR1 DFQATT, CDR2 SNEGSKA (reference sequence). V was clipped by 7 bases and J by 8 bases; unmatched bases: 4. The CDR3 is 11 amino acids. The CDR3 is CSVPGQGEAFF. The CDR3 DNA reads TGCAGTGTCCCGGGACAGGGGGAAGCTTTCTTT.

The J gene is TRBJ2-2, the V gene TRBV6-1; weak D call: TRBD2 (5 bases). The CDR3 has 15 residues. The V end lost 3 bases, the J end lost 3 bases, and 11 bases lay between the germline ends. Germline V gene data show CDR1 as MNHNS and CDR2 as SASEGT. CDR3 amino acids: CASSEPGRDTGELFF. DNA of the CDR3: TGTGCCAGCAGTGAGCCGGGAAGGGACACCGGGGAGCTGTTTTTT.

CDR3: CASSPRQGGQETQYF. CDR3 in DNA: TGTGCCAGCTCACCAAGACAGGGAGGCCAAGAGACCCAGTACTTC. This rearrangement joins TRBV18 to TRBJ2-5, with a tentative D call TRBD1 (7 bases). Germline V CDR1 and CDR2: KGHSH, LQKENI. The CDR3 has 15 amino acids. V lost 2 bases to trimming and J lost 1 base, with 11 bases between them. Drawing the rest from reference TRBV18 and TRBJ2-5, the complete variable domain is NAGVMQNPRHLVRRRGQEARLRCSPMKGHSHVYWYRQLPEEGLKFMVYLQKENIIDESGMPKERFSAEFPKEGPSILRIQQVVRGDSAAYFCASSPRQGGQETQYFGPGTRLLVL.

V and J are TRBV5-1 and TRBJ1-2; no definite D call. This CDR3 spans 13 amino acids. The ends were cut back, 5 bases at V and 0 bases at J, with 8 bases in the middle. The germline CDR1 and CDR2 sequences are SGHRS and YFSETQ. The CDR3 is CASRADTNYGYTF. Here the CDR3 DNA reads TGCGCCAGCAGGGCAGATACTAACTATGGCTACACCTTC.

The chain joins TRBV10-2 to TRBJ2-1; D gene unclear. CDR3 size: 14 residues. CDR1 and CDR2 (germline): WSHSY, SAAADI. V dropped 0 bases and J dropped 3 bases, with 6 bases sitting between them. The CDR3 loop is CASSESTVYNEQFF. CDR3 DNA sequence: TGCGCCAGCAGTGAGTCTACAGTCTACAATGAGCAGTTCTTC.

The gene calls are TRBV5-4 and TRBJ1-2, with D possibly matching TRBD1 (5 bases). CDR3 length equals 14 residues. The V gene lost 3 bases and the J gene lost 0 bases, with 9 bases spanning the gap. Germline loops: CDR1 SGHNT, CDR2 YYREEE (reference sequence). The CDR3 DNA sequence: TGTGCCAGCAGCTCGGACATCTCTAACTATGGCTACACCTTC. Protein: CASSSDISNYGYTF. Together with reference TRBV5-4 and TRBJ1-2, the CDR3 gives the full variable domain: ETGVTQSPTHLIKTRGQQVTLRCSSQSGHNTVSWYQQALGQGPQFIFQYYREEENGRGNFPPRFSGLQFPNYSSELNVNALELDDSALYLCASSSDISNYGYTFGSGTRLTVV.

The chain combines TRBV19 with TRBJ1-5; D gene uncertain. Germline V gene data show CDR1 as LNHDA and CDR2 as SQIVND (reference sequence). The V and J ends lost 4 bases and 2 bases respectively, with 3 bases between them. The CDR3 is 12 amino acids. CDR3 sequence (DNA): TGTGCCAGTAGTACAGGCAATCAGCCCCAGCATTTT. Translated: CASSTGNQPQHF.

The V and J genes are TRBV5-1 and TRBJ1-4; D might be TRBD1 (6 bases). Trimming shortened V by 3 bases and J by 2 bases, and 11 bases separated the two germline ends. The CDR3 spans 15 residues. The germline CDR1 and CDR2 sequences are SGHRS and YFSETQ. The CDR3 loop reads CASSSTGRTNEKLFF. The CDR3 region has the DNA TGCGCCAGCAGCTCAACAGGGAGGACTAATGAAAAACTGTTTTTT.

The rearrangement joins TRBV5-8 to TRBJ2-3; D is unclear. Germline V gene lookup returns CDR1 SGHTS and CDR2 YDEGEE. This CDR3 is 15 amino acids long. The ends were cut back, 3 bases at V and 0 bases at J, with 11 bases in the middle. CDR3 sequence reads: CASSWATLSTDTQYF. The DNA for the CDR3 is TGTGCCAGCAGCTGGGCGACACTTAGCACAGATACGCAGTATTTT.

This clone was seen only once. The chain carries TRBV4-1 and TRBJ2-3; D might be TRBD2 (5 bases). Germline V gene data show CDR1 as MGHRA and CDR2 as YSYEKL. The CDR3 consists of 13 residues. V lost 0 bases and J 6 bases, leaving 7 bases between the germline ends. This CDR3 is CASSQEPGDTQYF. For the CDR3, the DNA is TGCGCCAGCAGCCAAGAGCCGGGGGATACGCAGTATTTT.

V and J are TRBV7-9 and TRBJ2-2; TRBD1 agrees at 8 bases. The J segment lost 1 base and the V segment lost 2 bases, leaving 6 bases of the junction unmatched. Germline V lookup: CDR1 SEHNR, CDR2 FQNEAQ (reference sequence). This CDR3 is built from 17 residues. The CDR3 sequence: CASSLRPGGMNTGELFF. The CDR3 coding sequence is TGTGCCAGCAGCTTAAGGCCAGGGGGCATGAACACCGGGGAGCTGTTTTTT.

The chain links TRBV5-1 to TRBJ2-3; 7 nucleotides line up with TRBD2. This CDR3 is 13 amino acids long. Per germline, CDR1 SGHRS and CDR2 YFSETQ. The J segment lost 13 bases and the V segment lost 4 bases, leaving 12 bases of the junction unmatched. DNA for the CDR3: TGCGCCAGCAGCCCCGGGGGGTCCTTTTTTGAGTATTTT. Residues: CASSPGGSFFEYF.

This chain joins TRBV7-9 and TRBJ2-5; 9 bases are a match to TRBD1. J lost 4 bases, V lost 5 bases, and 5 bases had no gene match. CDR3 length equals 14 residues. Germline V gene lookup returns CDR1 SEHNR and CDR2 FQNEAQ (reference sequence). CDR3: CASSRDRGIETQYF. DNA for the CDR3: TGTGCCAGCAGCAGAGACAGGGGGATAGAGACCCAGTACTTC.

In the case of this clone: Other DNA sequences in the sample encode the same CDR3. The J gene is TRBJ1-2, the V gene TRBV12-3 or TRBV12-4, with D possibly matching TRBD1 (5 bases). V was pared by 4 bases and J by 2 bases, with 8 bases between. This CDR3 comprises 13 residues. The CDR3 here is CASSWGSNYGYTF. CDR3 DNA sequence: TGTGCCAGCAGTTGGGGGTCAAACTATGGCTACACCTTC.

This chain links TRBV19 with TRBJ1-2; D is unresolved. This CDR3 comprises 15 residues. V was cut by 5 bases and J by 2 bases, with 15 bases left in between. Germline assignment: CDR1 LNHDA and CDR2 SQIVND (reference sequence). CDR3 in amino acids: CASSPQNSRNYGYTF. For the CDR3, the DNA is TGTGCCAGTAGTCCACAAAACAGTAGAAACTATGGCTACACCTTC.

This clone showed up just once. One junction end disagrees with the germline gene, perhaps due to a read error. V usage is TRBV11-2 and J usage is TRBJ2-3; 7 positions agree with TRBD2. The CDR3 extends over 14 amino acids. Germline CDR1 SGHAT, CDR2 FQNNGV. CDR3 residues: CASSPLHVGGVPHF. CDR3 coding DNA: TGTGCCAGCAGCCCCCTTCATGTGGGGGGGGTCCCTCATTTT.

The chain combines TRBV11-3 with TRBJ2-1, with 11 bases that match TRBD2. V dropped 4 bases and J dropped 8; count of bases not matched to a gene: 7. Germline CDR1 is SGHNT and CDR2 is YENEEA. The CDR3 sequence is 15 residues long. For the CDR3, the DNA is TGTGCCAGCAGCTCTTCTAGCGGGGGGATAGATGAGCAGTTCTTC. It encodes CASSSSSGGIDEQFF.